A selection of T cell receptor beta chains follows, all from one sample in a study of T cell changes during pregnancy in multiple sclerosis. TCRdb keeps only in-frame clones here, not all; method: immunoSEQ multiplex PCR. Among 60,000 to 70,000 clones listed, roughly 89% were seen once. Sequenced here: peripheral blood, sampled after pregnancy. The receptors were gathered from a female donor in good health, enrolled as a control in a pregnancy study. CDR3s include the opening cysteine and the closing phenylalanine or tryptophan. D genes are given only for firm matches. The listing skips clone size in some rows; elsewhere it reads once, few, many or a size class.

abundance: .
d_gene: .
j_gene: TRBJ1-2
v_gene: TRBV7-9
CDR3aa: CAVLRAGDGYTF
CDR3nt: TGTGCCGTCCTCAGGGCAGGGGACGGCTACACCTTC

abundance: .
d_gene: TRBD1
j_gene: TRBJ1-1
v_gene: TRBV6-5
CDR3aa: CASSYSTGVGEAFF
CDR3nt: TGTGCCAGCAGTTACTCCACAGGGGTGGGTGAAGCTTTCTTT

abundance: .
d_gene: .
j_gene: TRBJ1-5
v_gene: TRBV11-2
CDR3aa: CASSLDSLSGQPQHF
CDR3nt: TGTGCCAGCAGCTTAGATAGCCTTTCAGGGCAGCCCCAGCATTTT

abundance: .
d_gene: TRBD1
j_gene: TRBJ1-1
v_gene: TRBV5-1
CDR3aa: CASSLDRGNTEAFF
CDR3nt: TGCGCCAGCAGCTTGGACAGGGGGAACACTGAAGCTTTCTTT

abundance: .
d_gene: .
j_gene: TRBJ1-2
v_gene: TRBV13
CDR3aa: CASSSDIDGRQDGYTF
CDR3nt: TGTGCCAGCAGCTCCGACATCGACGGCCGGCAGGATGGCTACACCTTC

abundance: .
d_gene: TRBD1
j_gene: TRBJ1-3
v_gene: TRBV18
CDR3aa: CASSAGTGLNTGNTIYF
CDR3nt: TGTGCCAGCTCCGCGGGGACAGGGCTTAACACTGGAAACACCATATATTTT

abundance: once
d_gene: TRBD1
j_gene: TRBJ2-7
v_gene: TRBV2
CDR3aa: CASSEQGAYEQYF
CDR3nt: TGTGCCAGCAGTGAACAGGGGGCCTACGAGCAGTACTTC

abundance: .
d_gene: TRBD1
j_gene: TRBJ1-5
v_gene: TRBV9
CDR3aa: CASSVEGAGNQPQHF
CDR3nt: TGTGCCAGCAGCGTAGAGGGGGCGGGGAATCAGCCCCAGCATTTT

abundance: .
d_gene: TRBD1
j_gene: TRBJ2-5
v_gene: TRBV18
CDR3aa: CASSPYRDSQETQYF
CDR3nt: TGTGCCAGCTCACCATACCGGGACAGTCAAGAGACCCAGTACTTC

abundance: .
d_gene: .
j_gene: TRBJ1-2
v_gene: TRBV29-1
CDR3aa: CSVQGGGYTF
CDR3nt: TGCAGCGTTCAGGGTGGTGGCTACACCTTC

abundance: .
d_gene: TRBD1
j_gene: TRBJ1-1
v_gene: TRBV6-6
CDR3aa: CASSYGDRGAEAFF
CDR3nt: TGTGCCAGCAGTTACGGGGACAGGGGGGCTGAAGCTTTCTTT

abundance: .
d_gene: .
j_gene: TRBJ1-1
v_gene: TRBV12-5
CDR3aa: CASGSGREAFF
CDR3nt: TGTGCTAGTGGTTCGGGTAGGGAAGCTTTCTTT

abundance: once
d_gene: TRBD1
j_gene: TRBJ1-1
v_gene: TRBV5-1
CDR3aa: CASSLNSGQTNTEAFF
CDR3nt: TGCGCCAGCAGCCTTAATTCGGGACAGACGAACACTGAAGCTTTCTTT

abundance: .
d_gene: .
j_gene: TRBJ1-4
v_gene: TRBV7-9
CDR3aa: CASSYGYNEKLFF
CDR3nt: TGTGCCAGCAGCTACGGGTATAATGAAAAACTGTTTTTT

abundance: .
d_gene: .
j_gene: TRBJ2-4
v_gene: TRBV2
CDR3aa: CASSAVNIQYF
CDR3nt: TGTGCCAGCAGTGCTGTAAACATTCAGTACTTC

abundance: .
d_gene: .
j_gene: TRBJ1-1
v_gene: TRBV5-6
CDR3aa: CASSWIYVGENTEAFF
CDR3nt: TGTGCCAGCAGCTGGATCTACGTAGGGGAGAACACTGAAGCTTTCTTT

abundance: .
d_gene: TRBD1
j_gene: TRBJ1-5
v_gene: TRBV10-3
CDR3aa: CAISEPSGGRVQPQHF
CDR3nt: TGTGCCATCAGTGAGCCTTCAGGGGGACGGGTACAGCCCCAGCATTTT

abundance: .
d_gene: .
j_gene: TRBJ1-2
v_gene: TRBV19
CDR3aa: CASSRGSGGYTF
CDR3nt: TGTGCCAGTAGTAGGGGCTCTGGCGGCTACACCTTC

abundance: .
d_gene: .
j_gene: TRBJ2-7
v_gene: TRBV4-3
CDR3aa: CASSQDRDTTYEQYF
CDR3nt: TGCGCCAGCAGCCAAGATAGGGACACCACATACGAGCAGTACTTC

abundance: .
d_gene: .
j_gene: TRBJ2-7
v_gene: TRBV11-2
CDR3aa: CASSISPGGADEQYF
CDR3nt: TGTGCCAGCAGCATCTCCCCCGGTGGGGCAGACGAGCAGTACTTC

abundance: .
d_gene: TRBD2
j_gene: TRBJ2-3
v_gene: TRBV11-3
CDR3aa: CASSLGLAGDTDTQYF
CDR3nt: TGTGCCAGCAGCTTAGGACTAGCGGGGGACACAGATACGCAGTATTTT

abundance: .
d_gene: .
j_gene: TRBJ1-4
v_gene: TRBV27
CDR3aa: CASSLRGREKLFF
CDR3nt: TGTGCCAGCAGTTTACGGGGTCGTGAAAAACTGTTTTTT

abundance: once
d_gene: .
j_gene: TRBJ2-7
v_gene: TRBV7-9
CDR3aa: CASGESMIPGEQYF
CDR3nt: TGTGCCAGCGGGGAGTCAATGATCCCGGGAGAGCAGTACTTC

abundance: .
d_gene: TRBD2
j_gene: TRBJ2-3
v_gene: TRBV15
CDR3aa: CATSRVSGGAEDTQYF
CDR3nt: TGTGCCACCAGCAGAGTTAGCGGGGGGGCTGAAGATACGCAGTATTTT

abundance: .
d_gene: TRBD2
j_gene: TRBJ2-3
v_gene: TRBV15
CDR3aa: CATSETIAGGPEDTQYF
CDR3nt: TGTGCCACCAGCGAGACTATAGCGGGGGGGCCTGAAGATACGCAGTATTTT

abundance: .
d_gene: TRBD2
j_gene: TRBJ2-3
v_gene: TRBV9
CDR3aa: CASSVVASGGTDTQYF
CDR3nt: TGTGCCAGCAGCGTAGTGGCTAGCGGGGGCACAGATACGCAGTATTTT